These 27 T cell receptor beta chains were sequenced from one sample in a study of response to subunit inactivated influenza vaccine. TCRdb independently ran MiXCR on the RT-PCR reads; one entry per CDR3 protein. The sample shows roughly 160,000 distinct CDR3 sequences, about 10% of them seen only once. Sequenced here: CD8+ T cells sorted from PBMCs, sampled around 25 months after vaccination. Source of these receptors: a man aged 50 to 75 who received an inactivated influenza vaccine.

The V gene is TRBV20-1, the J gene TRBJ2-7; no reliable D call. This CDR3 spans 12 amino acids. V lost 1 base and J 4 bases, leaving 8 bases between the germline ends. Germline lookup yields CDR1 DFQATT and CDR2 SNEGSKA (reference sequence). The CDR3 sequence is CSARVQSYEQYF. The CDR3 DNA reads TGCAGTGCTAGAGTTCAGTCTTACGAGCAGTACTTC.

The rearrangement uses TRBV19 and TRBJ2-1; no definite D call. Trimming cost V 2 bases and J 4 bases, with 15 bases left between them. CDR1 LNHDA and CDR2 SQIVND come from the germline V gene (reference sequence). The CDR3 has 16 residues. The CDR3: CASSIPRMEGYNEQFF. The CDR3 nucleotides read TGTGCCAGTAGTATACCCAGGATGGAAGGGTACAATGAGCAGTTCTTC.

This clonotype was counted only a few times. The chain combines TRBV4-3 with TRBJ2-1; 10 positions match TRBD2. The V and J ends lost 4 bases and 7 bases, in that order; junction bases with no gene match: 10. Germline V lookup: CDR1 LGHNA, CDR2 YSLEER. The CDR3 is 16 residues long. The CDR3 DNA is TGCGCCAGCAGCCTCAGCGGGAGGGCCGATTTGAATGAGCAGTTCTTC. Protein product: CASSLSGRADLNEQFF.

This chain connects TRBV27 to TRBJ2-7, with D maybe TRBD1 (6 bases). The CDR3 is made up of 13 amino acids. Looked up from germline, CDR1 is MNHEY and CDR2 is SMNVEV (reference sequence). V was pared by 6 bases and J by 3 bases, with 12 bases between. The CDR3 nucleotides are TGTGCCAGCAGGGTCCTACAGGGCTACGAGCAGTACTTC. It is translated as CASRVLQGYEQYF.

V is TRBV2 and J is TRBJ1-4; a possible D gene is TRBD1 (6 bases). CDR1 is SNHLY and CDR2 is FYNNEI in the germline V gene. The CDR3 has 15 amino acids. V lost 4 bases to trimming and J lost 7 bases, with 16 bases between them. The CDR3 nucleotides read TGTGCCAGCAGTGCCCCAATCGGGGGCGGTGAAAAACTGTTTTTT. Protein product: CASSAPIGGGEKLFF.

The V and J genes are TRBV6-5 and TRBJ1-6; D unclear. Germline V gene lookup returns CDR1 MNHEY and CDR2 SVGAGI. This CDR3 contains 14 residues. The V end was cut by 4 bases, the J end by 7 bases, with 11 bases between. The CDR3 sequence is CASSSSRLNSPLHF. The CDR3 DNA is TGTGCCAGCAGTTCTTCCCGTTTGAATTCACCCCTCCACTTT.

CDR3 region: CASSTRFSRGGSNQPQHF. The CDR3 DNA reads as TGTGCCAGCAGTACCCGATTTTCTCGGGGCGGAAGCAATCAGCCCCAGCATTTT. The chain carries TRBV27 and TRBJ1-5, with a possible D match to TRBD1 (5 bases). The CDR3 has 18 amino acids. V lost 5 bases to trimming and J lost 1 base, with 21 bases between them. Germline V gene lookup returns CDR1 MNHEY and CDR2 SMNVEV (reference sequence).

This clonotype was counted a few times. The chain uses TRBV6-1 and TRBJ2-7; D is perhaps TRBD2 (5 bases). The CDR3 consists of 17 residues. Trimming took off 0 bases at V and 2 bases at J, with 17 bases between the two ends. Germline V gives CDR1 MNHNS, CDR2 SASEGT. CDR3 nucleotides: TGTGCCAGCAGTGAAGCGCTTCGGGGAGAATACCCCTACGAGCAGTACTTC. This translates into CASSEALRGEYPYEQYF.

This clonotype has just a few counts. The chain joins TRBV7-9 to TRBJ2-7, with 11 bases aligning to TRBD2. Losses at the gene ends were 1 base for V and 3 bases for J; bases not matched to a gene: 2. In germline, CDR1 is SEHNR, CDR2 FQNEAQ (reference sequence). There are 15 residues in the CDR3. The chain's CDR3 is CASSLGSGRVYEQYF. CDR3 nucleotides: TGTGCCAGCAGCTTAGGTAGCGGGAGGGTCTACGAGCAGTACTTC.

The V gene is TRBV9, the J gene TRBJ2-7, with TRBD1 as a possible D gene (6 bases). V was pared by 2 bases and J by 0 bases, with 9 bases between. Per germline, CDR1 SGDLS and CDR2 YYNGEE. This CDR3 region has 14 residues. CDR3 sequence: CASSVRDTSYEQYF. The CDR3 nucleotides are TGTGCCAGCAGCGTCCGGGACACCTCCTACGAGCAGTACTTC. Complete variable domain (other parts from reference TRBV9 and TRBJ2-7): DSGVTQTPKHLITATGQRVTLRCSPRSGDLSVYWYQQSLDQGLQFLIQYYNGEERAKGNILERFSAQQFPDLHSELNLSSLELGDSALYFCASSVRDTSYEQYFGPGTRLTVT.

This clonotype was counted a few times. The rearrangement links TRBV19 to TRBJ2-5; D unresolved. This CDR3 has 15 amino acids. CDR1 is LNHDA, CDR2 SQIVND, per germline (reference sequence). Trimming cost V 3 bases and J 1 base, with 12 bases left between them. CDR3 amino acids: CASSMFGSIQETQYF. CDR3 in DNA: TGTGCCAGTAGTATGTTTGGCTCGATCCAAGAGACCCAGTACTTC.

The chain uses TRBV7-9 and TRBJ2-7; TRBD2 agrees at 10 bases. Germline V gene lookup returns CDR1 SEHNR and CDR2 FQNEAQ (reference sequence). The V and J ends lost 4 bases and 3 bases, in that order; junction bases with no gene match: 6. CDR3 length equals 15 residues. CDR3 in DNA: TGTGCCAGCAGCTCCTCCGGGACTAGCGTCTACGAGCAGTACTTC. Translating gives CASSSSGTSVYEQYF.

There are many counts of this clonotype. This chain uses TRBV6-8 with TRBJ1-5; D is unclear. This CDR3 is built from 11 residues. Trimming cost V 1 base and J 8 bases, with 3 bases left between them. In germline, CDR1 is MNHGY, CDR2 SAAAGT. CDR3 in amino acids: CASSYLEPQHF. The CDR3 coding sequence is TGTGCCAGCAGTTACTTGGAGCCCCAGCATTTT.

The chain carries TRBV28 and TRBJ2-3, with 10 bases aligning to TRBD2. Germline V CDR1 and CDR2: MDHEN, SYDVKM. V lost 4 bases to trimming and J lost 3 bases; unmatched junction nucleotides: 4. This CDR3 has 15 amino acids. Here the CDR3 DNA reads TGTGCCAGCAGTTATGGGACTAGCGTTACAGATACGCAGTATTTT. Residues: CASSYGTSVTDTQYF.

This clonotype was counted between two and nine times. The chain combines TRBV29-1 with TRBJ2-7; 10 nucleotides agree with TRBD2. In germline, CDR1 is SQVTM, CDR2 ANQGSEA. With V trimmed by 5 bases and J by 4 bases, 5 bases remained unmatched. CDR3 length: 13 residues. The CDR3: CSVRSGRPYEQYF. DNA of the CDR3: TGCAGCGTTCGTAGCGGGAGGCCGTACGAGCAGTACTTC.

This chain connects TRBV20-1 to TRBJ1-2; 9 nucleotides agree with TRBD1. The length of the CDR3 is 15 residues. Germline CDR1 is DFQATT and CDR2 is SNEGSKA (reference sequence). V lost 0 bases and J lost 2; bases outside the gene matches: 4. Written as DNA, the CDR3 is TGCAGTGCTAGAGATCGCGGGACAGGGAACTATGGCTACACCTTC. Encoded protein: CSARDRGTGNYGYTF.

This clonotype showed up just a few times. This chain connects TRBV6-5 to TRBJ2-1; tentatively, D is TRBD2 (6 bases). CDR1 MNHEY and CDR2 SVGAGI come from the germline V gene. This CDR3 has 14 amino acids. Trimming took off 0 bases at V and 7 bases at J, with 10 bases between the two ends. The chain's CDR3 is CASSYSGGPNEQFF. The CDR3, as DNA: TGTGCCAGCAGTTACTCGGGGGGACCTAATGAGCAGTTCTTC.

The chain carries TRBV29-1 and TRBJ1-3; TRBD1 agrees at 8 bases. V trimming: 0 bases; J trimming: 2 bases; junction bases outside the gene matches: 6. The CDR3 has 16 residues. CDR1 is SQVTM, CDR2 ANQGSEA, per germline. CDR3 in amino acids: CSVEDSGGDPGNTIYF. The CDR3 DNA is TGCAGCGTTGAAGATTCAGGGGGCGATCCTGGAAACACCATATATTTT.

This clonotype was observed a handful of times. This rearrangement joins TRBV9 to TRBJ2-1; 7 bases line up with TRBD1. V lost 0 bases to trimming and J lost 3 bases; unmatched junction nucleotides: 3. The CDR3 consists of 15 residues. From germline, CDR1 is SGDLS and CDR2 YYNGEE. As DNA, the CDR3 is TGTGCCAGCAGCGTAGTAGGGGGCCACTACAATGAGCAGTTCTTC. Amino acid sequence: CASSVVGGHYNEQFF.

This clonotype has ten or more counts. The chain couples TRBV4-1 to TRBJ2-1; 10 nucleotides agree with TRBD2. Per the germline V gene, CDR1 is MGHRA and CDR2 is YSYEKL. The ends lost 2 bases at V and 9 bases at J; junction bases unmatched: 10. The CDR3 spans 16 residues. The CDR3 DNA is TGCGCCAGCAGCCAAACAAGCGGGGGGGCCGTAGGTGAGCAGTTCTTC. Amino acids: CASSQTSGGAVGEQFF.

This chain uses TRBV3-1 with TRBJ1-1; the D gene is possibly TRBD1 (6 bases). With 0 bases removed from V and 9 bases from J, the gap between germline ends came to 17 bases. The CDR3 totals 15 residues. Germline assignment: CDR1 LGHDT and CDR2 YNNKEL (reference sequence). CDR3 sequence (DNA): TGTGCCAGCAGCCAAGAATCGGCAGGGGCTTACCAAGCTTTCTTT. Translated: CASSQESAGAYQAFF.

V gene TRBV29-1 combines with J gene TRBJ2-1; D is possibly TRBD2 (6 bases). The germline CDR1 and CDR2 sequences are SQVTM and ANQGSEA. This CDR3 is built from 16 residues. Trimming left V 4 bases short and J 0 bases short, with 16 bases between. CDR3 sequence: CSVVLGRGSSYNEQFF. CDR3 coding DNA: TGCAGCGTTGTTTTGGGGCGGGGCAGCTCCTACAATGAGCAGTTCTTC.

The chain has TRBV29-1 and TRBJ1-1, with D unclear. V shed 6 bases and J shed 5 bases, with 19 bases lying between them. This CDR3 comprises 14 residues. Germline V gene sequence: CDR1 SQVTM, CDR2 ANQGSEA. For the CDR3, the DNA is TGCAGCGTAGACTGGACCGACTTAAGGACTGAAGCTTTCTTT. Translated, it gives CSVDWTDLRTEAFF.

In its sample, this clonotype was seen many times. The chain carries TRBV12-3 or TRBV12-4 and TRBJ2-7, with a tentative D call TRBD2 (5 bases). Between the trimmed V and J ends, which lost 2 bases and 2 bases, there was a span of 10 bases. The CDR3 runs to 14 residues. CDR3 DNA sequence: TGTGCCAGCAGTTTAATAGCGCTTCCCTACGAGCAGTACTTC. Translating it yields CASSLIALPYEQYF.

This clonotype showed up just a few times. The chain employs TRBV2 and TRBJ2-7; the match to TRBD1 covers 7 bases. Germline assignment: CDR1 SNHLY and CDR2 FYNNEI. The CDR3 is 12 amino acids. V dropped 6 bases and J dropped 10; count of bases not matched to a gene: 9. The CDR3 here is CASSTRQGFQYF. CDR3 in DNA: TGTGCCAGCAGCACCAGACAGGGTTTTCAGTACTTC.

V and J are TRBV5-6 and TRBJ1-4; possibly TRBD1 for D (6 bases). The length of the CDR3 is 14 residues. Germline CDR1 is SGHDT and CDR2 is YYEEEE. V dropped 4 bases and J dropped 4 bases, with 11 bases sitting between them. DNA for the CDR3: TGTGCCAGCAGCCTTGGACAGATTAATGAAAAACTGTTTTTT. Its protein product is CASSLGQINEKLFF.

CDR3 sequence: CASSLGTSGSGANVLTF. CDR3 DNA: TGTGCCAGCAGCTTAGGGACTAGCGGGAGTGGGGCCAACGTCCTGACTTTC. The chain employs TRBV11-3 and TRBJ2-6; 13 bases align to TRBD2. The CDR3 has 17 amino acids. Germline V gene data show CDR1 as SGHNT and CDR2 as YENEEA. The V gene end was trimmed by 1 base and the J gene end by 3 bases; junction bases not matched to a gene: 0.